These T cell receptor beta chains were read from a single sample in a study of spatial heterogeneity in lung cancer. MiXCR, applied by TCRdb to the 5' RACE reads, yields one record per CDR3 protein. This table holds about 9,400 distinct CDR3 sequences, about 6.3% found once. Sequencing was performed on lung tumor tissue, taken at surgery. Source of these receptors: a male donor with early-stage non-small cell lung cancer. Each CDR3 is given with its conserved first and last residue. D genes are given only for firm matches.

d_call	v_call	j_call	cdr3_aa
TRBD1	TRBV20-1	TRBJ2-7	CSARDGDRGSYEQYF
TRBD2	TRBV5-1	TRBJ2-1	CASSLDAGGPYNEQFF
.	TRBV27	TRBJ1-5	CASSFGGFNQPQHF
TRBD1	TRBV11-2	TRBJ2-7	CASSFGQDLYEQYF
.	TRBV29-1	TRBJ2-1	CSVLTGATYNEQFF
TRBD1	TRBV5-6	TRBJ2-3	CASSLTGEGADTQYF
TRBD1	TRBV10-2	TRBJ1-5	CATRRRGQGNNQPQHF
TRBD2	TRBV7-8	TRBJ2-1	CASSLERLAGVVSYNEQFF
.	TRBV24-1	TRBJ2-1	CATSDSRLAGRGHEQFF
.	TRBV29-1	TRBJ1-3	CSVVEGRQGSGNTIYF
.	TRBV5-1	TRBJ2-7	CASAWAGSDEQYF
.	TRBV9	TRBJ1-1	CASSVDRMNTEAFF
.	TRBV19	TRBJ2-1	CASSISGRDNEQFF
.	TRBV19	TRBJ1-5	CASSIVQPNQPQHF
.	TRBV5-1	TRBJ1-6	CASSLGTLNYNSPLHF